This TCR beta chain originates from a study of identical twins. Regarding the study as a whole: Less excess twin sharing appeared in beta out-of-frame sequences.

V shed 3 bases and J shed 8 bases, with 7 bases lying between them. Per the germline V gene, CDR1 is MGHRA and CDR2 is YSYEKL. This CDR3 is 11 amino acids long. As regards this clonotype: Its cognate antigen is unknown.

TCRdb re-analysed the 5' RACE reads in MiXCR, keeping a single row per CDR3 protein. The table lists about 530,000 distinct CDR3 sequences, around 24% of them singletons. The same specimen was also included in a second study, on yellow fever vaccine responses in identical twins.

This TCR was sampled from a woman younger than 35 in good health. The chain carries TRBV4-1 and TRBJ1-2; D not certain. Sample: CD4+ T cells sorted from blood. This CDR3 reads CASSHRGGYTF. CDR3 nucleotide sequence: TGCGCCAGCAGCCACCGTGGGGGCTACACCTTC.